This T cell receptor (beta chain) was captured by sequencing in a study of blood T cell repertoires in COVID-19. Study information: Acute and convalescent COVID-19 specimens originated in the United States, Italy and Spain. The cDNA or gDNA used as material had been derived from T cells, B-cell-depleted T cells, or PBMCs.

Only in-frame clones appear in the TCRdb table, and some are missing; sequencing was by immunoSEQ multiplex PCR. The repertoire consists of over 200,000 clones, with approximately 88% occurring once and the leading ten covering around 0.8%. CDR1 MNHEY and CDR2 SVGEGT come from the germline V gene. The CDR3 covers 14 residues. Trimming removed 2 bases from V and 1 base from J, with 6 bases in between. This chain links TRBV6-2 or TRBV6-3 with TRBJ2-1; the D is unclear. The sequenced sample was peripheral blood. The source of this sequence is a woman aged 30 to 39 with acute or convalescent COVID-19. The CDR3 is CASSYRSSYNEQFF. In nucleotides, the CDR3 is TGTGCCAGCAGTTACCGGTCTTCCTACAATGAGCAGTTCTTC.